This paragraph reports one T cell receptor (beta chain). Clones were sequenced by immunoSEQ multiplex PCR, and TCRdb holds only the in-frame ones, with some missing. The sample yields more than 550,000 clones, roughly 88% seen once. Trimming removed 0 bases at V and 5 bases at J, with 20 bases between. From germline, CDR1 is SGHNT and CDR2 YYREEE (reference sequence). This CDR3 spans 17 amino acids. This specimen belongs to a study of shared T cell receptors in the human thymus. This sample was shared with a second study, whose subject was human thymus T cells. That study reports: Having surgery to correct congenital heart defects, healthy Finnish infants acted as the donors. The study used thymus tissue resected during corrective heart surgery. Overlap was high between thymic repertoires from unrelated individuals, as reported in related research.

The specimen sequenced was thymocytes. The chain carries TRBV5-4 and TRBJ1-2; D is unresolved. The receptor comes from a girl under three years old with a congenital heart defect. The DNA for the CDR3 is TGTGCCAGCAGCTTGGGGCAGGACTTACAAAATTTTTATGGCTACACCTTC. This codes for CASSLGQDLQNFYGYTF.